Presented here are 19 T cell receptor beta chains from one specimen sequenced in a study of shared clonotypes between healthy human individuals. Sequencing was performed with immunoSEQ multiplex PCR; in TCRdb, only in-frame clones are kept and a portion is missing. The sample has roughly 1 million clones, about 74% seen once. Sequenced material: memory CD4+ T cells sorted from blood. Subset indicated: CD45RA-negative fraction. The source is a man between 18 and 35 years old in good health.

This clone has a handful of counts. This CDR3 is also generated by other DNA sequences in the sample. The chain is built from TRBV30 and TRBJ1-1; D not certain. The CDR3 extends over 13 amino acids. V was cut by 3 bases and J by 4 bases, with 12 bases left in between. CDR1 and CDR2 (germline): GTSNPN, SVGIG (reference sequence). Written as DNA, the CDR3 is TGTGCCTGGAGCACGGGCGGCTTCACTGAAGCTTTCTTT. It specifies CAWSTGGFTEAFF.

This sequence joins TRBV10-1 and TRBJ2-7; TRBD1 aligns across 10 bases. This CDR3 region has 15 residues. CDR1 and CDR2 from the germline V gene are WNHNN and SYGVQD (reference sequence). Trimming removed 0 bases from V and 3 bases from J; junction bases left unmatched: 2. In DNA, the CDR3 is TGCGCCAGCAGTGAGTCGGGGACAGGGGTCTACGAGCAGTACTTC. Protein sequence: CASSESGTGVYEQYF.

The chain combines TRBV6-5 with TRBJ2-5; D call uncertain. V dropped 6 bases and J dropped 3 bases, with 11 bases sitting between them. This CDR3 is built from 13 residues. The germline gives CDR1 MNHEY, CDR2 SVGAGI. CDR3 sequence reads: CASSQDLEETQYF. DNA for the CDR3: TGTGCCAGCAGCCAAGACTTGGAAGAGACCCAGTACTTC.

A remark on this clone: This same CDR3 is encoded by further DNA sequences in the sample. The CDR3 coding sequence is TGCGCCAGCAGCCTAAGACTAGCGGGACAAGAGACCCAGTACTTC. This translates into CASSLRLAGQETQYF. The J gene is TRBJ2-5, the V gene TRBV5-1, with 11 bases identical to TRBD2. Losses at the gene ends were 4 bases for V and 2 bases for J; bases not matched to a gene: 4. Germline-derived CDR1 and CDR2 are SGHRS and YFSETQ. There are 15 residues in the CDR3.

The V gene is TRBV19, the J gene TRBJ1-1, with D possibly TRBD1 on 5 matching bases. The CDR3 has 14 amino acids. V lost 5 bases and J 0 bases, leaving 10 bases between the germline ends. Per germline, CDR1 LNHDA and CDR2 SQIVND (reference sequence). This chain's CDR3 is CASSADSLNTEAFF. For the CDR3, the DNA is TGTGCCAGTAGTGCTGACAGCCTGAACACTGAAGCTTTCTTT. The variable domain in full, completed from reference TRBV19 and TRBJ1-1, reads DGGITQSPKYLFRKEGQNVTLSCEQNLNHDAMYWYRQDPGQGLRLIYYSQIVNDFQKGDIAEGYSVSREKKESFPLTVTSAQKNPTAFYLCASSADSLNTEAFFGQGTRLTVV.

A few counts support this clone. J is TRBJ1-1 and V is TRBV5-1; D is perhaps TRBD1 (5 bases). The germline V and J ends were trimmed by 4 bases and 7 bases, with 20 bases remaining between them. The germline gives CDR1 SGHRS, CDR2 YFSETQ. The CDR3 covers 15 residues. CDR3 DNA: TGCGCCAGCAGCCCTCGGGACGGGGGAACTGGTGAAGCTTTCTTT. It yields the protein CASSPRDGGTGEAFF.

A single count supports this clone. The rearrangement links TRBV19 to TRBJ2-3, with 9 bases lining up with TRBD1. With 4 bases clipped from V and 9 bases from J, the junction kept 5 bases outside the gene matches. CDR3 length equals 13 residues. The germline CDR1 and CDR2 sequences are LNHDA and SQIVND (reference sequence). CDR3 amino acids: CASSNRGRDTQYF. As DNA, the CDR3 is TGTGCCAGTAGTAACAGGGGGCGAGACACGCAGTATTTT.

This clone showed up just a few times. The V gene is TRBV30, the J gene TRBJ1-2, with no clear D. The CDR3 loop spans 13 amino acids. CDR1 GTSNPN and CDR2 SVGIG come from the germline V gene (reference sequence). Between the trimmed V and J ends, which lost 0 bases and 13 bases, there was a span of 18 bases. The CDR3 spells CAWSVRRLEVGTF. The CDR3 DNA reads TGTGCCTGGAGTGTACGGCGATTGGAGGTTGGCACCTTC. Full variable domain (missing parts from reference TRBV30 and TRBJ1-2): SQTIHQWPATLVQPVGSPLSLECTVEGTSNPNLYWYRQAAGRGLQLLFYSVGIGQISSEVPQNLSASRPQDRQFILSSKKLLLSDSGFYLCAWSVRRLEVGTFGSGTRLTVV.

The rearrangement links TRBV27 to TRBJ2-1; TRBD2 aligns across 9 bases. Germline CDR1 reads MNHEY; CDR2 reads SMNVEV (reference sequence). Germline trimming cut 7 bases from V and 9 bases from J; bases unmatched to any gene: 16. CDR3 length: 16 residues. The CDR3: CASNPPSAGGPGEQFF. CDR3 nucleotide sequence: TGTGCCAGCAACCCCCCGTCGGCGGGGGGGCCGGGTGAGCAGTTCTTC.

This chain joins TRBV7-2 and TRBJ2-7; D remains unclear. This CDR3 has 12 amino acids. Looked up from germline, CDR1 is SGHTA and CDR2 is FQGNSA. Trimming stripped 2 bases from V and 5 bases from J, with 7 bases between. The CDR3 loop reads CASSLTRDEQYF. The CDR3 nucleotides read TGTGCCAGCAGCTTAACAAGAGACGAGCAGTACTTC.

The CDR3 DNA reads TGTGCCAGCGGGCAGTATGACTCCTACGAGCAGTACTTC. Protein sequence: CASGQYDSYEQYF. The V gene is TRBV5-5, the J gene TRBJ2-7; D not resolved. This CDR3 comprises 13 residues. The V and J ends lost 7 bases and 0 bases respectively, with 11 bases between them. Germline CDR1 reads SGHKS; CDR2 reads YYEKEE (reference sequence). Looking up the rest from reference TRBV5-5 and TRBJ2-7 gives the full variable domain: DAGVTQSPTHLIKTRGQQVTLRCSPISGHKSVSWYQQVLGQGPQFIFQYYEKEERGRGNFPDRFSARQFPNYSSELNVNALLLGDSALYLCASGQYDSYEQYFGPGTRLTVT.

The genes are TRBV7-2 and TRBJ2-4, with 7 bases matching TRBD2. The CDR3 is 16 amino acids. The germline gives CDR1 SGHTA, CDR2 FQGNSA. Trimming took 7 bases from V and 0 from J; bases not matched to a gene: 9. CDR3 protein: CASNPGGGLAKNIQYF. CDR3 coding DNA: TGTGCCAGCAACCCTGGGGGGGGACTAGCCAAAAACATTCAGTACTTC.

The chain couples TRBV10-3 to TRBJ2-1, with D possibly being TRBD1 (6 bases). V was trimmed by 10 bases and J by 9 bases, leaving 19 bases between them. This CDR3 is 13 amino acids long. Germline loops: CDR1 ENHRY, CDR2 SYGVKD. CDR3 loop: CATIGTLGGEQFF. The CDR3 nucleotides are TGTGCCACCATCGGGACACTCGGTGGTGAGCAGTTCTTC.

The chain uses TRBV6-5 and TRBJ2-5; unclear D gene. Germline V gene lookup returns CDR1 MNHEY and CDR2 SVGAGI. The V and J ends lost 10 bases and 0 bases respectively, with 9 bases between them. The CDR3 runs 12 residues. The CDR3 nucleotides read TGTGCCATCTCTGGGAACCAAGAGACCCAGTACTTC. Residues: CAISGNQETQYF.

This clone has at least ten counts. CDR3 sequence: CASSVSGSVTGELFF. DNA for the CDR3: TGTGCCAGCAGTGTAAGCGGGAGTGTCACCGGGGAGCTGTTTTTT. The chain has TRBV27 and TRBJ2-2; 8 bases align to TRBD2. The CDR3 covers 15 residues. V lost 5 bases and J lost 4; bases outside the gene matches: 6. CDR1 MNHEY and CDR2 SMNVEV come from the germline V gene (reference sequence).

The genes are TRBV28 and TRBJ1-2; unclear D gene. This CDR3 contains 14 residues. The V gene's germline CDR1 is MDHEN and CDR2 SYDVKM. V was pared by 4 bases and J by 2 bases, with 11 bases between. In DNA, the CDR3 is TGTGCCAGCAGTTCCGGAGGGAAAAACTATGGCTACACCTTC. Encoded protein: CASSSGGKNYGYTF.

The chain uses TRBV6-1 and TRBJ2-7; D remains unclear. Germline assignment: CDR1 MNHNS and CDR2 SASEGT. This CDR3 spans 15 amino acids. With 4 bases removed from V and 2 bases from J, the gap between germline ends came to 15 bases. In DNA, the CDR3 is TGTGCCAGCAGTGCATATCCCGGACCGCCCTACGAGCAGTACTTC. The encoded protein is CASSAYPGPPYEQYF.

This chain uses TRBV28 with TRBJ1-1, with D unresolved. Looked up from germline, CDR1 is MDHEN and CDR2 is SYDVKM. The V gene lost 8 bases and the J gene lost 0 bases, with 10 bases spanning the gap. The CDR3 is 13 amino acids. The CDR3, as DNA: TGTGCCAGCGGCCGTGGAGTGAACACTGAAGCTTTCTTT. It yields the protein CASGRGVNTEAFF.

This chain joins TRBV2 and TRBJ2-5; no clear D gene. Germline V lookup: CDR1 SNHLY, CDR2 FYNNEI. The CDR3 contains 11 residues. Deletions cut 4 bases from V and 5 bases from J, with 5 bases between. Here the CDR3 DNA reads TGTGCCAGCAGTGGGTATGAGACCCAGTACTTC. The encoded protein is CASSGYETQYF.